Below, 29 T cell receptor beta chains from the same sample are listed, as sequenced in a study of memory B cells and T cells in multiple sclerosis. CFSE-dim autoproliferating and CFSE-high non-proliferating T cells from unstimulated culture were sequenced separately. Approximately 5x10^7 CFSE-labeled PBMCs were cultured 7 to 8 days unstimulated, then replicate wells were pooled. The antigens these receptors bind are not known. TCRdb's copy holds only in-frame clones and misses some; the assay was immunoSEQ multiplex PCR. The sample holds about 45,000 clones, approximately 80% seen once. Material: PBMCs from blood kept in culture. These receptors originate from a human donor with multiple sclerosis.

The chain carries TRBV19 and TRBJ2-2, with 10 bases lining up with TRBD2. Germline V gene sequence: CDR1 LNHDA, CDR2 SQIVND (reference sequence). The CDR3 is 16 residues long. Unmatched junction bases numbered 9, after V lost 7 bases and J lost 4 bases. As DNA, the CDR3 is TGTGCCAGTAAGGAGCGGGGGGGCCATAGCACCGGGGAGCTGTTTTTT. Residues: CASKERGGHSTGELFF.

The gene calls are TRBV14 and TRBJ2-7, with D tentatively TRBD1 or TRBD2 (6 bases each). This CDR3 has 16 amino acids. V shed 0 bases and J shed 0 bases, with 12 bases lying between them. CDR1 is SGHDN and CDR2 is FVKESK in the germline V gene. This CDR3 is CASSQDLPGASYEQYF. The DNA of the CDR3 is TGTGCCAGCAGCCAAGATTTACCGGGGGCCTCCTACGAGCAGTACTTC. The complete variable domain, with remaining parts taken from reference TRBV14 and TRBJ2-7, reads EAGVTQFPSHSVIEKGQTVTLRCDPISGHDNLYWYRRVMGKEIKFLLHFVKESKQDESGMPNNRFLAERTGGTYSTLKVQPAELEDSGVYFCASSQDLPGASYEQYFGPGTRLTVT.

This chain links TRBV19 with TRBJ1-5; possibly TRBD1 for D (5 bases). This CDR3 contains 16 residues. V was trimmed by 2 bases and J by 2 bases, leaving 13 bases between them. CDR1 is LNHDA and CDR2 is SQIVND in the germline V gene (reference sequence). In DNA, the CDR3 is TGTGCCAGTAGTATATCTGCCTGGGGGGGCAATCAGCCCCAGCATTTT. It is translated as CASSISAWGGNQPQHF. The variable domain in full, completed from reference TRBV19 and TRBJ1-5, reads DGGITQSPKYLFRKEGQNVTLSCEQNLNHDAMYWYRQDPGQGLRLIYYSQIVNDFQKGDIAEGYSVSREKKESFPLTVTSAQKNPTAFYLCASSISAWGGNQPQHFGDGTRLSIL.

The chain links TRBV7-9 to TRBJ2-1; tentatively, D is TRBD1 (6 bases). Looked up from germline, CDR1 is SEHNR and CDR2 is FQNEAQ (reference sequence). Trimming pared 3 bases from V and 0 bases from J, leaving 12 bases between. The CDR3 has 16 residues. The CDR3 sequence: CASSLVGQRSYNEQFF. The CDR3, as DNA: TGTGCCAGCAGCTTGGTCGGACAGCGCTCCTACAATGAGCAGTTCTTC.

The rearrangement uses TRBV15 and TRBJ1-1, with D unresolved. This CDR3 contains 18 residues. Germline V gene sequence: CDR1 LNHNV, CDR2 YYDKDF (reference sequence). Trimming shortened V by 5 bases and J by 0 bases, and 22 bases separated the two germline ends. In nucleotides, the CDR3 is TGTGCCACCAGCTCATCGTTTGTCGGCGGGGTAGTGAACACTGAAGCTTTCTTT. Its protein product is CATSSSFVGGVVNTEAFF.

The rearrangement uses TRBV30 and TRBJ2-5; 12 positions agree with TRBD2. There are 15 residues in the CDR3. Germline V gives CDR1 GTSNPN, CDR2 SVGIG (reference sequence). V was clipped by 5 bases and J by 2 bases; unmatched bases: 6. CDR3 in DNA: TGTGCCTGGGTGGAGACTAGCGGGGGTCAAGAGACCCAGTACTTC. It codes for CAWVETSGGQETQYF.

V is TRBV19 and J is TRBJ2-1, with 9 bases aligning to TRBD1. The CDR3 is made up of 15 amino acids. CDR1 and CDR2 (germline): LNHDA, SQIVND (reference sequence). The V segment lost 5 bases and the J segment 8 bases; nucleotides outside the gene matches: 10. CDR3 in DNA: TGTGCCAGTAGTCTGGGCCGGGACAGGGTGGATGAGCAGTTCTTC. Residues: CASSLGRDRVDEQFF.

This clone was observed a few times. CDR3 protein: CASSISRTYTEAFF. DNA of the CDR3: TGTGCCAGTAGTATTTCCCGGACATACACTGAAGCTTTCTTT. This chain connects TRBV19 to TRBJ1-1; D may be TRBD1 (5 bases). This CDR3 has 14 residues. V lost 3 bases and J lost 3, with 11 bases in between. From germline, CDR1 is LNHDA and CDR2 SQIVND (reference sequence).

The rearrangement joins TRBV7-9 to TRBJ1-1; D remains ambiguous. V dropped 1 base and J dropped 7 bases, with 7 bases sitting between them. Germline loops: CDR1 SEHNR, CDR2 FQNEAQ (reference sequence). This CDR3 has 12 residues. The CDR3 DNA is TGTGCCAGCAGCTTAGTAACAAGTGAAGCTTTCTTT. Its protein product is CASSLVTSEAFF.

The V and J genes are TRBV7-2 and TRBJ1-4, with D possibly being TRBD1 (5 bases). The CDR3 is made up of 16 amino acids. The germline CDR1 and CDR2 sequences are SGHTA and FQGNSA. Trimming removed 1 base at V and 5 bases at J, with 14 bases between. Here the CDR3 reads CASSLEGSQGNEKLFF. The CDR3 nucleotides read TGTGCCAGCAGCTTAGAGGGAAGCCAGGGCAATGAAAAACTGTTTTTT.

This chain uses TRBV6-5 with TRBJ2-1; 10 bases line up with TRBD2. Germline loops: CDR1 MNHEY, CDR2 SVGAGI. V gave up 7 bases and J gave up 2 bases; unmatched junction bases: 5. This CDR3 region has 15 residues. CDR3 in amino acids: CASMNSGGAYNEQFF. The CDR3, as DNA: TGTGCCAGCATGAACAGCGGGGGGGCCTACAATGAGCAGTTCTTC.

V gene TRBV27 combines with J gene TRBJ1-1; D may be TRBD1 (6 bases). The CDR3 has 14 residues. Trimming stripped 0 bases from V and 7 bases from J, with 12 bases between. CDR1 and CDR2 from the germline V gene are MNHEY and SMNVEV (reference sequence). CDR3 sequence: CASSLSGQPLEAFF. CDR3 nucleotide sequence: TGTGCCAGCAGTTTATCAGGACAGCCCCTTGAAGCTTTCTTT.

The chain recombines TRBV7-9 with TRBJ2-5, with D possibly being TRBD1 (7 bases). The last part of the DNA fits TRBJ2-7 better; the J call may be wrong. The CDR3 is 14 amino acids. CDR1 and CDR2 (germline): SEHNR, FQNEAQ (reference sequence). The CDR3 sequence: CASSRMRDSYEQYF. DNA of the CDR3: TGTGCCAGCAGTAGAATGCGGGACAGCTACGAGCAGTACTTC.

V usage is TRBV15 and J usage is TRBJ2-1, with D possibly being TRBD1 or TRBD2 (6 bases each). The CDR3 is made up of 17 amino acids. V lost 0 bases to trimming and J lost 7 bases, with 19 bases between them. CDR1 is LNHNV, CDR2 YYDKDF, per germline (reference sequence). CDR3 nucleotides: TGTGCCACCAGCAGAGAACCCCGGGGGCCCGCCGGAAATGAGCAGTTCTTC. Residues: CATSREPRGPAGNEQFF. The full variable domain, rest sourced from reference TRBV15 and TRBJ2-1, is DAMVIQNPRYQVTQFGKPVTLSCSQTLNHNVMYWYQQKSSQAPKLLFHYYDKDFNNEADTPDNFQSRRPNTSFCFLDIRSPGLGDTAMYLCATSREPRGPAGNEQFFGPGTRLTVL.

This clone was recorded once. The chain is built from TRBV10-1 and TRBJ2-1, with 8 bases aligning to TRBD1. V lost 5 bases to trimming and J lost 7 bases; unmatched junction nucleotides: 10. There are 15 residues in the CDR3. Germline V gene sequence: CDR1 WNHNN, CDR2 SYGVQD (reference sequence). CDR3 protein: CASSQQTGAKNEQFF. CDR3 nucleotide sequence: TGCGCCAGCAGTCAACAGACAGGGGCGAAAAATGAGCAGTTCTTC.

The chain links TRBV7-9 to TRBJ2-7; D might be TRBD1 (5 bases). V lost 5 bases to trimming and J lost 2 bases, with 13 bases between them. The CDR3 contains 14 residues. CDR1 SEHNR and CDR2 FQNEAQ come from the germline V gene (reference sequence). The CDR3 nucleotides are TGTGCCAGCAGCCCCCGACAGCTAACCTACGAGCAGTACTTC. This encodes CASSPRQLTYEQYF. The variable domain in full, completed from reference TRBV7-9 and TRBJ2-7, reads DTGVSQNPRHKITKRGQNVTFRCDPISEHNRLYWYRQTLGQGPEFLTYFQNEAQLEKSRLLSDRFSAERPKGSFSTLEIQRTEQGDSAMYLCASSPRQLTYEQYFGPGTRLTVT.

The V gene is TRBV7-8, the J gene TRBJ1-2; a weak D match, TRBD1 (5 bases). The V and J ends lost 3 bases and 6 bases respectively, with 14 bases between them. The germline CDR1 and CDR2 sequences are SGHVS and FQNEAQ. The CDR3 is made up of 14 amino acids. Here the CDR3 DNA reads TGTGCCAGCAGCTTCCTCGCGGACACCGATGGCTACACCTTC. Encoded protein: CASSFLADTDGYTF.

The V gene is TRBV11-2, the J gene TRBJ1-2; TRBD1 agrees at 8 bases. This CDR3 is 13 amino acids long. Looked up from germline, CDR1 is SGHAT and CDR2 is FQNNGV. Trimming removed 5 bases from V and 4 bases from J; junction bases left unmatched: 3. The CDR3, as DNA: TGTGCCAGCAGCCAGGACAGGGTCTATGGCTACACCTTC. As protein: CASSQDRVYGYTF.

This clone came up a few times. V and J are TRBV7-8 and TRBJ2-7; D call uncertain. Trimming stripped 0 bases from V and 5 bases from J, with 5 bases between. This CDR3 region has 12 residues. Germline values: CDR1 SGHVS, CDR2 FQNEAQ. The DNA for the CDR3 is TGTGCCAGCAGCTTAGCTGAAGACGAGCAGTACTTC. Encoded protein: CASSLAEDEQYF.

The CDR3 loop is CAISESTELTEQYF. For the CDR3, the DNA is TGTGCCATCAGTGAGTCGACGGAACTAACAGAGCAGTACTTC. The rearrangement uses TRBV10-3 and TRBJ2-7; D is uncertain. The CDR3 has 14 residues. The V gene's germline CDR1 is ENHRY and CDR2 SYGVKD. Between the trimmed V and J ends, which lost 0 bases and 7 bases, there was a span of 13 bases.

This clone was found a few times. The chain uses TRBV7-2 and TRBJ2-2; D unresolved. CDR3 size: 15 residues. Germline V gene data show CDR1 as SGHTA and CDR2 as FQGNSA. Trimming took off 2 bases at V and 3 bases at J, with 10 bases between the two ends. The CDR3 sequence: CASSLIRVDTGELFF. In DNA form, the CDR3 reads TGTGCCAGCAGCTTAATTAGGGTGGACACCGGGGAGCTGTTTTTT.

This chain connects TRBV6-5 to TRBJ2-1, with 9 bases fitting TRBD1. Trimming at V came to 6 bases and at J to 7 bases, leaving 7 bases not matched to a gene. Germline V gene sequence: CDR1 MNHEY, CDR2 SVGAGI. This CDR3 spans 14 amino acids. The CDR3 loop reads CASSPGTGMNEQFF. DNA for the CDR3: TGTGCCAGCAGCCCCGGGACAGGGATGAATGAGCAGTTCTTC.

Notes on this clone: The same CDR3 can be traced to other DNA sequences in this sample. This chain uses TRBV28 with TRBJ1-5, with 7 bases lining up with TRBD1. The V gene's germline CDR1 is MDHEN and CDR2 SYDVKM. The CDR3 has 11 amino acids. Trimming cost V 3 bases and J 15 bases; bases outside gene matches: 5. The CDR3 DNA follows: TGTGCCAGCAGTTTTCGACAGGGACCGCATTTT. Translation gives CASSFRQGPHF.

The chain links TRBV28 to TRBJ1-6; D possibly corresponds to TRBD1 (6 bases). Trimming left V 2 bases short and J 8 bases short, with 19 bases between. Germline V lookup: CDR1 MDHEN, CDR2 SYDVKM. The CDR3 totals 17 residues. CDR3 sequence reads: CASSLVVGRRGDSPLHF. The CDR3, as DNA: TGTGCCAGCAGTTTAGTAGTGGGGCGAAGGGGGGATTCACCCCTCCACTTT.

The chain carries TRBV14 and TRBJ2-1; no clear D gene. Germline V lookup: CDR1 SGHDN, CDR2 FVKESK. Trimming took 2 bases from V and 6 from J, leaving 11 bases between them. This CDR3 contains 14 residues. CDR3 sequence (DNA): TGTGCCAGCAGCCAATATTTCCAGAGCAATGAGCAGTTCTTC. It specifies CASSQYFQSNEQFF.

The chain is built from TRBV13 and TRBJ1-1, with no clear D. V was pared by 5 bases and J by 10 bases, with 23 bases between. Germline values: CDR1 PRHDT, CDR2 FYEKMQ (reference sequence). CDR3 size: 15 residues. CDR3 amino acids: CASSPLINLYPPAFF. The CDR3 bases are TGTGCCAGCAGCCCCCTGATTAATCTCTACCCCCCAGCTTTCTTT.

This clone was recorded only once. The chain carries TRBV19 and TRBJ1-5; D is unresolved. The V and J ends lost 3 bases and 6 bases respectively, with 12 bases between them. From germline, CDR1 is LNHDA and CDR2 SQIVND (reference sequence). The CDR3 consists of 14 residues. CDR3 nucleotide sequence: TGTGCCAGTAGTATCGTAGGGTTTGGTCAGCCCCAGCATTTT. Protein sequence: CASSIVGFGQPQHF.

As for this clone: The same CDR3 is also encoded by other DNA sequences in this sample. The gene calls are TRBV5-1 and TRBJ1-2, with D unclear. Germline V lookup: CDR1 SGHRS, CDR2 YFSETQ. CDR3 size: 14 residues. V was pared by 0 bases and J by 0 bases, with 6 bases between. The CDR3: CASSLETANYGYTF. DNA for the CDR3: TGCGCCAGCAGCTTGGAGACGGCTAACTATGGCTACACCTTC.

The gene calls are TRBV13 and TRBJ2-6, with TRBD1 matching 11 bases. V lost 2 bases, J lost 0 bases, and 15 bases stayed unmatched. This CDR3 has 22 residues. Germline V lookup: CDR1 PRHDT, CDR2 FYEKMQ (reference sequence). CDR3 coding DNA: TGTGCCAGCAGCTTACTGCGGACAGGGGGCCCCTTACCATCCTCTGGGGCCAACGTCCTGACTTTC. Amino acid sequence: CASSLLRTGGPLPSSGANVLTF.